This TCR beta chain was sequenced for a study of OX40 agonist ivuxolimab in advanced cancers. Study context: Averaging approximately 60 years in age, with a range of about 23 to 90, the cohort was around 87% male.

On cycle 4 day 1 and cycle 7 day 1, as well as at baseline, blood was sampled. Assay: immunoSEQ multiplex PCR; the TCRdb copy retains only in-frame clones and omits some. Seen here are approximately 100,000 clones, less than 95% observed once, and the top ten hold over 0.3%. On this clone: Its specificity is not known.

General study findings and limits: Among the least clonally expanded were partial responders at 0.1-3.0 mg/kg. With doses of 0.1 to 3.0 mg/kg, CD4+ and CD8+ blood T cells had undergone clonal expansion by week 6.

This CDR3 comprises 18 residues. Germline assignment: CDR1 SGDLS and CDR2 YYNGEE. V was trimmed by 4 bases and J by 2 bases, leaving 22 bases between them. The chain couples TRBV9 to TRBJ2-1; a weak D match, TRBD1 (6 bases). This TCR was recovered from an adult with an advanced solid tumor such as melanoma, head and neck, liver or kidney cancer. The starting material was CD4+ or CD8+ T cells sorted from blood, obtained in a trial of the OX40 agonist ivuxolimab. Here the CDR3 DNA reads TGTGCCAGCAGCCCCCTCGGGCGGAAAAGGGGGACCTACAATGAGCAGTTCTTC. It yields the protein CASSPLGRKRGTYNEQFF.